One sample yielded the 9 T cell receptor beta chains listed below, sequenced in a study of cytomegalovirus exposure and HLA in healthy donors. 60 Vbeta and 13 Jbeta primers were used in PCR. Profiling relied on immunoSEQ multiplex PCR, and the TCRdb table lists in-frame clones only, not all of them. This table has about 150,000 clones, under 85% appearing once. Sequencing was carried out using PBMCs. These receptors were taken from a man aged 18 to 29 in good health and CMV-seronegative.

The chain is built from TRBV6-5 and TRBJ2-1, with TRBD1 matching over 9 bases. CDR3 length equals 15 residues. Trimming cost V 0 bases and J 10 bases; bases outside gene matches: 7. Germline-derived CDR1 and CDR2 are MNHEY and SVGAGI. Here the CDR3 reads CASSYSGTGLWEQFF. CDR3 nucleotide sequence: TGTGCCAGCAGTTACTCCGGGACAGGGCTCTGGGAGCAGTTCTTC.

The genes are TRBV5-1 and TRBJ1-1, with D possibly TRBD1 on 6 matching bases. This CDR3 comprises 14 residues. Trimming took off 2 bases at V and 1 base at J, with 9 bases between the two ends. Germline CDR1 SGHRS, CDR2 YFSETQ. The CDR3 here is CASSLSTGNTEAFF. CDR3 in DNA: TGCGCCAGCAGCTTATCGACAGGGAACACTGAAGCTTTCTTT.

The chain couples TRBV10-1 to TRBJ2-3; D not certain. Germline lookup yields CDR1 WNHNN and CDR2 SYGVQD (reference sequence). The CDR3 is made up of 14 amino acids. V lost 4 bases and J lost 5, with 13 bases in between. CDR3 in DNA: TGCGCCAGCAGTGCAGACTTAAGGCGAGATACGCAGTATTTT. The encoded protein is CASSADLRRDTQYF.

The rearrangement links TRBV27 to TRBJ1-5; TRBD1 is a possible D gene (5 bases). The CDR3 sequence is 15 residues long. Germline CDR1 and CDR2: MNHEY and SMNVEV (reference sequence). V lost 2 bases and J 5 bases, leaving 13 bases between the germline ends. CDR3 residues: CASSLRPGGYQPQHF. CDR3 sequence (DNA): TGTGCCAGCAGTTTACGGCCGGGGGGGTATCAGCCCCAGCATTTT.

Comments on this clone: At one end, the junction sequence differs from germline, possibly due to a read error. The CDR3 region has the DNA TGTGCTAGCAGCTTGACGACAGGGGGCTCCTACAATGAGCAGTTCTTC. Amino acids: CASSLTTGGSYNEQFF. The chain couples TRBV7-7 to TRBJ2-1; 9 nucleotides align to TRBD1. CDR1 SSHAT and CDR2 FNYEAQ come from the germline V gene (reference sequence). The CDR3 spans 16 residues.

The chain links TRBV9 to TRBJ2-2; weak D call: TRBD2 (6 bases). The CDR3 is 14 residues long. V lost 1 base and J lost 6, with 10 bases in between. Germline loops: CDR1 SGDLS, CDR2 YYNGEE. CDR3 sequence: CASSVRGEAGELFF. In DNA, the CDR3 is TGTGCCAGCAGCGTACGCGGGGAGGCCGGGGAGCTGTTTTTT. Full variable domain (missing parts from reference TRBV9 and TRBJ2-2): DSGVTQTPKHLITATGQRVTLRCSPRSGDLSVYWYQQSLDQGLQFLIQYYNGEERAKGNILERFSAQQFPDLHSELNLSSLELGDSALYFCASSVRGEAGELFFGEGSRLTVL.

This clone was recorded a few times. The chain couples TRBV4-1 to TRBJ2-1; 9 bases line up with TRBD2. Per germline, CDR1 MGHRA and CDR2 YSYEKL. V lost 3 bases to trimming and J lost 1 base; unmatched junction nucleotides: 7. CDR3 length: 17 residues. The CDR3: CASSHLPGLASYNEQFF. Here the CDR3 DNA reads TGCGCCAGCAGCCACCTCCCGGGACTAGCATCCTACAATGAGCAGTTCTTC.

This chain connects TRBV5-6 to TRBJ2-4; D possibly corresponds to TRBD2 (5 bases). Germline-derived CDR1 and CDR2 are SGHDT and YYEEEE. The CDR3 consists of 15 residues. Trimming stripped 4 bases from V and 1 base from J, with 12 bases between. CDR3 protein: CASSPEERAKNIQYF. Here the CDR3 DNA reads TGTGCCAGCAGCCCCGAGGAGCGGGCCAAAAACATTCAGTACTTC.

V and J are TRBV27 and TRBJ1-2, with D possibly TRBD1 on 5 matching bases. The germline V gene encodes CDR1 MNHEY and CDR2 SMNVEV (reference sequence). Trimming pared 6 bases from V and 4 bases from J, leaving 18 bases between. This CDR3 is built from 15 residues. CDR3 region: CASSPLEVGGYGYTF. In DNA form, the CDR3 reads TGTGCCAGCAGCCCTCTAGAGGTCGGGGGCTATGGCTACACCTTC.